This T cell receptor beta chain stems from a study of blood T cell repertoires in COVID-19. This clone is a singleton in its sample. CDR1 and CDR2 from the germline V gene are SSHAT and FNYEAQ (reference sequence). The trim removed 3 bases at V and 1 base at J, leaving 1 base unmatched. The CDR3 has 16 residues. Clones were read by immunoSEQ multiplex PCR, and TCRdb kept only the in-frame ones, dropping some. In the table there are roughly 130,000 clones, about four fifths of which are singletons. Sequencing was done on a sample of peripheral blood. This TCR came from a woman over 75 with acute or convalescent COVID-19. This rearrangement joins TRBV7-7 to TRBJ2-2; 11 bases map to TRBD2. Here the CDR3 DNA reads TGTGCCAGCAGCTTCCTAGCGGGAGGGAACACCGGGGAGCTGTTTTTT. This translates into CASSFLAGGNTGELFF.